Presented here are 30 T cell receptor beta chains from one specimen sequenced in a study of cytomegalovirus exposure and HLA in healthy donors. The study ran its PCR with 60 Vbeta and 13 Jbeta primers. Repertoires were generated with immunoSEQ multiplex PCR, while TCRdb's copy carries only in-frame clones and drops some. The sample consists of roughly 160,000 clones, 70% to 85% of them appearing once. Source material: PBMCs. The origin of the receptors is a man aged 35-49 years in good health and CMV-seronegative.

V is TRBV9 and J is TRBJ2-5, with D perhaps TRBD1 (6 bases). Germline V gives CDR1 SGDLS, CDR2 YYNGEE. CDR3 length: 13 amino acids. The V and J ends lost 3 bases and 7 bases respectively, with 13 bases between them. The CDR3 is CASSEGDLGTQYF. CDR3 sequence (DNA): TGTGCCAGCAGCGAGGGGGACCTGGGGACCCAGTACTTC. The variable domain in full, completed from reference TRBV9 and TRBJ2-5, reads DSGVTQTPKHLITATGQRVTLRCSPRSGDLSVYWYQQSLDQGLQFLIQYYNGEERAKGNILERFSAQQFPDLHSELNLSSLELGDSALYFCASSEGDLGTQYFGPGTRLLVL.

This chain joins TRBV5-5 and TRBJ2-7; perhaps TRBD1 as D (6 bases). The CDR3 length is 13 residues. Germline-derived CDR1 and CDR2 are SGHKS and YYEKEE (reference sequence). V shed 2 bases and J shed 4 bases, with 10 bases lying between them. The chain's CDR3 is CASSFGRGYEQYF. The CDR3 coding sequence is TGTGCCAGCAGCTTTGGCAGGGGTTACGAGCAGTACTTC.

The gene calls are TRBV7-8 and TRBJ2-5, with D tentatively TRBD2 (6 bases). This CDR3 is 13 amino acids long. The V end was cut by 3 bases, the J end by 5 bases, with 10 bases between. Per the germline V gene, CDR1 is SGHVS and CDR2 is FQNEAQ. CDR3 sequence (DNA): TGTGCCAGCAGCTTTGAAGGGAGGGAGACCCAGTACTTC. Translating gives CASSFEGRETQYF.

The V call is TRBV11-2, the J call TRBJ1-1, with D tentatively TRBD1 (5 bases). Trimming shortened V by 1 base and J by 0 bases, and 9 bases separated the two germline ends. CDR3 size: 15 residues. The germline CDR1 and CDR2 sequences are SGHAT and FQNNGV. The CDR3 sequence: CASSLAGIMNTEAFF. In DNA form, the CDR3 reads TGTGCCAGCAGCTTAGCAGGGATCATGAACACTGAAGCTTTCTTT.

The chain joins TRBV5-1 to TRBJ2-1; D unresolved. Trimming removed 0 bases at V and 9 bases at J, with 19 bases between. Germline CDR1 SGHRS, CDR2 YFSETQ. The CDR3 spans 16 residues. Written as DNA, the CDR3 is TGCGCCAGCAGCTTGGGTCATGCTGCGTCAATCGGTGAGCAGTTCTTC. This codes for CASSLGHAASIGEQFF.

This clone has only a few counts. The chain is built from TRBV27 and TRBJ1-1, with 11 bases aligning to TRBD1. The length of the CDR3 is 16 residues. V trimming: 6 bases; J trimming: 4 bases; junction bases outside the gene matches: 10. CDR1 MNHEY and CDR2 SMNVEV come from the germline V gene (reference sequence). The CDR3 region is CASSQGTGGMGTEAFF. CDR3 coding DNA: TGTGCCAGCAGCCAAGGGACAGGGGGAATGGGCACTGAAGCTTTCTTT.

The chain couples TRBV7-2 to TRBJ2-5; TRBD1 matches at 7 bases. The DNA matches TRBJ2-7 better at its end, which makes the J call doubtful. The CDR3 is 14 residues long. Looked up from germline, CDR1 is SGHTA and CDR2 is FQGNSA. Written as DNA, the CDR3 is TGTGCCAGCAGCCTTTTAGACAGGGTAGGCGAGCAGTACTTC. Amino acids: CASSLLDRVGEQYF.

This rearrangement joins TRBV7-3 to TRBJ1-1; a possible D gene is TRBD1 (6 bases). Per germline, CDR1 SGHTA and CDR2 FQGTGA. Trimming took 4 bases from V and 0 from J, leaving 9 bases between them. The CDR3 runs 14 residues. CDR3 DNA: TGTGCCAGCAGCTCCACAGGGATGAACACTGAAGCTTTCTTT. Protein sequence: CASSSTGMNTEAFF.

J is TRBJ1-3 and V is TRBV10-1; D is unclear. The germline gives CDR1 WNHNN, CDR2 SYGVQD (reference sequence). The CDR3 sequence is 15 residues long. Deletions cut 5 bases from V and 1 base from J, with 12 bases between. DNA of the CDR3: TGCGCCAGCAGTCGTGACACCGGTTCTGGAAACACCATATATTTT. It yields the protein CASSRDTGSGNTIYF.

The rearrangement links TRBV4-2 to TRBJ2-3, with 7 bases identical to TRBD1. Germline CDR1 LGHNA, CDR2 YNFKEQ. This CDR3 contains 18 residues. Germline trimming cut 4 bases from V and 1 base from J; bases unmatched to any gene: 14. CDR3 bases: TGTGCCAGCAGCCCCACCTACAAAACAGGGGTCGGCACAGATACGCAGTATTTT. It codes for CASSPTYKTGVGTDTQYF.

V gene TRBV30 combines with J gene TRBJ2-5; D gene unclear. The J call is in doubt because the DNA end fits TRBJ2-7 better. CDR1 and CDR2 from the germline V gene are GTSNPN and SVGIG (reference sequence). This CDR3 spans 11 amino acids. The CDR3, as DNA: TGTGCCTGGAGCCTGTCCTACGAGCAGTACTTC. It yields the protein CAWSLSYEQYF.

This clone was counted once. CDR3 region: CASSLGGGTNQPQHF. The CDR3 DNA is TGTGCCAGCAGCTTAGGAGGGGGCACGAATCAGCCCCAGCATTTT. The V and J genes are TRBV7-9 and TRBJ1-5; 7 bases are a match to TRBD1. V shed 1 base and J 4 bases; nucleotides not matched to a gene: 4. The CDR3 extends over 15 amino acids. Germline-derived CDR1 and CDR2 are SEHNR and FQNEAQ (reference sequence).

This chain links TRBV25-1 with TRBJ2-5; 8 bases line up with TRBD1. V lost 4 bases to trimming and J lost 4 bases; unmatched junction nucleotides: 2. CDR1 is MGHDK and CDR2 is SYGVNS in the germline V gene. This CDR3 region has 13 residues. The CDR3 reads CASSGTGGETQYF. The CDR3 nucleotides read TGTGCCAGCAGTGGCACAGGGGGAGAGACCCAGTACTTC.

The rearrangement links TRBV28 to TRBJ1-1; D unresolved. The germline gives CDR1 MDHEN, CDR2 SYDVKM. The V gene lost 6 bases and the J gene lost 6 bases, with 8 bases spanning the gap. The CDR3 extends over 11 amino acids. Here the CDR3 DNA reads TGTGCCAGCAGGGGGAGACCTGAAGCTTTCTTT. Translated: CASRGRPEAFF.

The gene calls are TRBV6-5 and TRBJ2-5; D is unresolved. Per germline, CDR1 MNHEY and CDR2 SVGAGI. The ends were cut back, 6 bases at V and 11 bases at J, with 16 bases in the middle. This CDR3 contains 12 residues. DNA of the CDR3: TGTGCCAGCAGCTACGGCCGAGGTGAGCAGTACTTC. Its translation: CASSYGRGEQYF.

This clone appeared once. This chain joins TRBV4-2 and TRBJ1-6, with TRBD1 matching over 8 bases. The CDR3 is 16 residues long. V was pared by 1 base and J by 6 bases, with 5 bases of the junction left unmatched. The V gene's germline CDR1 is LGHNA and CDR2 YNFKEQ. The CDR3: CASSQGRQGLNSPLHF. CDR3 nucleotides: TGTGCCAGCAGCCAAGGAAGACAGGGGCTTAATTCACCCCTCCACTTT.

CDR3 DNA sequence: TGTGCCAGCAGTCAACTAGCGGGGGCTACCAATGAGCAGTTCTTC. This translates into CASSQLAGATNEQFF. This rearrangement joins TRBV6-6 to TRBJ2-1; 11 bases fit TRBD2. Germline trimming cut 5 bases from V and 6 bases from J; bases unmatched to any gene: 6. Looked up from germline, CDR1 is MNHNY and CDR2 is SVGAGI (reference sequence). CDR3 length: 15 amino acids.

The chain links TRBV5-1 to TRBJ1-2; 9 bases match TRBD1. The trim removed 5 bases at V and 7 bases at J, leaving 9 bases unmatched. The germline gives CDR1 SGHRS, CDR2 YFSETQ. The CDR3 covers 14 residues. The CDR3 loop is CASRGQGVVRGYTF. Here the CDR3 DNA reads TGCGCCAGCAGGGGACAGGGCGTAGTTCGTGGCTACACCTTC.

This sequence joins TRBV27 and TRBJ1-4; 8 nucleotides match TRBD1. Germline loops: CDR1 MNHEY, CDR2 SMNVEV (reference sequence). The CDR3 has 14 amino acids. V shed 5 bases and J 10 bases; nucleotides not matched to a gene: 9. This CDR3 is CASSLTGGWGKLFF. The DNA of the CDR3 is TGTGCCAGCAGTCTTACAGGGGGGTGGGGAAAACTGTTTTTT.

The chain uses TRBV18 and TRBJ1-1; D gene unclear. The CDR3 has 12 amino acids. Between the trimmed V and J ends, which lost 8 bases and 0 bases, there was a span of 7 bases. Germline V gene data show CDR1 as KGHSH and CDR2 as LQKENI. The CDR3 loop is CASQFMNTEAFF. The CDR3 DNA sequence: TGTGCCAGCCAGTTCATGAACACTGAAGCTTTCTTT.

This clone occurred a few times. The V and J genes are TRBV29-1 and TRBJ2-1; 7 nucleotides match TRBD2. The CDR3 totals 13 residues. The trim removed 5 bases at V and 9 bases at J, leaving 10 bases unmatched. CDR1 is SQVTM, CDR2 ANQGSEA, per germline. DNA of the CDR3: TGCAGCGTTAACGGACTAGTTGGAGGTGAGCAGTTCTTC. This gives the protein CSVNGLVGGEQFF.

The genes are TRBV11-3 and TRBJ1-2; TRBD1 is a possible D gene (6 bases). CDR1 SGHNT and CDR2 YENEEA come from the germline V gene. This CDR3 region has 14 residues. The germline V and J ends were trimmed by 5 bases and 6 bases, with 16 bases remaining between them. CDR3 residues: CASSHGRGDHGYTF. The CDR3 DNA follows: TGTGCCAGCAGCCATGGCAGGGGCGATCATGGCTACACCTTC.

This chain connects TRBV4-3 to TRBJ1-6; tentatively, D is TRBD1 (5 bases). The CDR3 loop spans 16 amino acids. The germline gives CDR1 LGHNA, CDR2 YSLEER. V gave up 0 bases and J gave up 9 bases, with 15 bases separating them. Here the CDR3 DNA reads TGCGCCAGCAGCCAAGACCCAAAACTCGGGGGTTCACCCCTCCACTTT. Translated: CASSQDPKLGGSPLHF.

The rearrangement uses TRBV29-1 and TRBJ1-3, with D perhaps TRBD1 (6 bases). CDR1 SQVTM and CDR2 ANQGSEA come from the germline V gene. Deletions cut 1 base from V and 2 bases from J, with 9 bases between. This CDR3 region has 14 residues. CDR3 sequence (DNA): TGCAGCGTTGAAGTTCCAGGGGCTGGAAACACCATATATTTT. It codes for CSVEVPGAGNTIYF. Combining the CDR3 with reference TRBV29-1 and TRBJ1-3 gives the whole variable domain SAVISQKPSRDICQRGTSLTIQCQVDSQVTMMFWYRQQPGQSLTLIATANQGSEATYESGFVIDKFPISRPNLTFSTLTVSNMSPEDSSIYLCSVEVPGAGNTIYFGEGSWLTVV.

CDR3 nucleotides: TGTGCCTGGAGCCCGACTAGCGGGGTTTGGGGGTACGAGCAGTACTTC. It encodes CAWSPTSGVWGYEQYF. This sequence joins TRBV30 and TRBJ2-7; 11 bases agree with TRBD2. Germline-derived CDR1 and CDR2 are GTSNPN and SVGIG (reference sequence). The CDR3 totals 16 residues. V shed 3 bases, J shed 4 bases, and the junction held 11 bases outside the gene matches.

J is TRBJ1-1 and V is TRBV30; weak D call: TRBD1 (6 bases). Germline V gene sequence: CDR1 GTSNPN, CDR2 SVGIG (reference sequence). The CDR3 is 16 amino acids. The V and J ends lost 1 base and 0 bases respectively, with 15 bases between them. CDR3 region: CAWSAPRQDMNTEAFF. CDR3 nucleotide sequence: TGTGCCTGGAGTGCCCCTCGACAGGACATGAACACTGAAGCTTTCTTT.

The chain carries TRBV5-1 and TRBJ2-3; D not resolved. The CDR3 spans 16 residues. In germline, CDR1 is SGHRS, CDR2 YFSETQ. Trimming removed 0 bases at V and 4 bases at J, with 15 bases between. The CDR3 reads CASSLGLPYGADTQYF. The CDR3 region has the DNA TGCGCCAGCAGCTTGGGACTCCCCTACGGCGCAGATACGCAGTATTTT.

This chain links TRBV13 with TRBJ2-7, with 9 bases identical to TRBD2. The CDR3 loop spans 15 amino acids. Unmatched junction bases numbered 5, after V lost 5 bases and J lost 0 bases. Germline values: CDR1 PRHDT, CDR2 FYEKMQ (reference sequence). CDR3 sequence reads: CASSPSGVFSYEQYF. The CDR3 nucleotides are TGTGCCAGCAGCCCTAGCGGGGTGTTCTCCTACGAGCAGTACTTC.

This sequence joins TRBV7-3 and TRBJ2-2, with no clear D. V was cut by 2 bases and J by 4 bases, with 8 bases left in between. Germline loops: CDR1 SGHTA, CDR2 FQGTGA. This CDR3 region has 14 residues. In DNA form, the CDR3 reads TGTGCCAGCAGCTTAGCGAGCACCACCGGGGAGCTGTTTTTT. It specifies CASSLASTTGELFF.

CDR3 in DNA: TGTGCCAGCAGTTACTCGGGCGGGGGGGATTCACCCCTCCACTTT. This encodes CASSYSGGGDSPLHF. This chain uses TRBV6-5 with TRBJ1-6; D may be TRBD1 (5 bases). V was pared by 0 bases and J by 8 bases, with 11 bases between. This CDR3 has 15 residues. From germline, CDR1 is MNHEY and CDR2 SVGAGI.